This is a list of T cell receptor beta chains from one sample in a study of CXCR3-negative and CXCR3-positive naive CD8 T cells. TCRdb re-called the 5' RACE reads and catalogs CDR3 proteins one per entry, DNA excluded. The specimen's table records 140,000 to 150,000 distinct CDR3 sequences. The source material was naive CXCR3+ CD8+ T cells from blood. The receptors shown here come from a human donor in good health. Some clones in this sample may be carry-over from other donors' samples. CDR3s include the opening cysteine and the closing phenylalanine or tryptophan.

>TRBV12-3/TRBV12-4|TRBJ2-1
CASVGGPFGEQFF
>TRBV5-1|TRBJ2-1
CASSRDTYNEQFF
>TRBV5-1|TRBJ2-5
CASSLLTGETQYF
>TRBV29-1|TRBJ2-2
CSVEVGIAPNTGELFF
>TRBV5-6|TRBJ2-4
CASSLGSGGQHF
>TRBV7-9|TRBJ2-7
CASSLDDTTYEQYF
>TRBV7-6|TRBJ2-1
CASSFYRWDEQFF
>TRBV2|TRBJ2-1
CASSGELAGLYNEQFF
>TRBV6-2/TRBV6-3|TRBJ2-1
CASSPVRSYNEQFF
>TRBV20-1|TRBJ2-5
CSAGGLAGRYEQYF
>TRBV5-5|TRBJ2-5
CASSLAENSQETQYF
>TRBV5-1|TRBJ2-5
CASSLAQGVTETQYF
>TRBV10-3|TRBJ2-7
CAISEGGEQYF
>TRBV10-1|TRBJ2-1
CASSESVGAGNEQFF
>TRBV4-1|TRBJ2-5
CASSPSPQGDETQYF
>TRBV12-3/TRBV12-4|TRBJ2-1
CASSFEQDNEQFF
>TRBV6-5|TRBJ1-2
CASRGGVNYGYTF
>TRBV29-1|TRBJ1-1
CSVEKGSPEAFF
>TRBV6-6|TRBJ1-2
CAAVGGAYGYTF
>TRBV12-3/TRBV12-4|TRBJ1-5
CASSPLGKNQPQHF
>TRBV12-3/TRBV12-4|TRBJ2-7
CASSFFRDLYEQYF
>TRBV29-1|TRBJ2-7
CSVVQGPAYEQYF
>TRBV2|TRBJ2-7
CASGYARDRESYEQYF
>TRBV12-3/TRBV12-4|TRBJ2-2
CASSLLGRNTGELFF
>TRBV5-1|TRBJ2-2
CASSETGDFDGELFF
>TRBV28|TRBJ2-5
CASSSLLAVQETQYF
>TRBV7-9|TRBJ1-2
CASSPGVSGQEANYGYTF
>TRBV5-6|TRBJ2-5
CASSHSGGGQETQYF
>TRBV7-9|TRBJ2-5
CASSLALRRADREETQYF
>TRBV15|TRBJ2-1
CATSRDYTSGSYEQFF